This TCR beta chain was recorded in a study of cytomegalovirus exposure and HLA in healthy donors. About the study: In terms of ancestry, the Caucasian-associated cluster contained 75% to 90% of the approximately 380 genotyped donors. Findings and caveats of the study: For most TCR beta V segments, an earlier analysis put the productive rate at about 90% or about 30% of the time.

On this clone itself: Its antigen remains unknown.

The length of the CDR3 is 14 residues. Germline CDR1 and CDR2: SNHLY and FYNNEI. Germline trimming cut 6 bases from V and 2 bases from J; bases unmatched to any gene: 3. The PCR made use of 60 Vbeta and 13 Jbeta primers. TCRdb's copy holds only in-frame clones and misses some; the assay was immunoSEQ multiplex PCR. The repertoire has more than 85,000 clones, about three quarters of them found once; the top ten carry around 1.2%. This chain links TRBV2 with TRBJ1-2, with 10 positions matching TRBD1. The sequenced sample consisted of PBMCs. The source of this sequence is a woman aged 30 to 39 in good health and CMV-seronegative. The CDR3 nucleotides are TGTGCCAGCAGGGAGGGACAGGGGAACTATGGCTACACCTTC. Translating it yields CASREGQGNYGYTF.